This T cell receptor (beta chain) was recovered during a study of CD8+ T cells in alopecia areata. Study at large: Treated patients were dosed with oral tofacitinib, taking 5 to 10 mg twice daily. Findings of the study overall: Patients showed less clear TCR sequence sharing than mice, possibly partly because of HLA diversity. For patients receiving tofacitinib, scalp clonality and expanded CD8+ clones among the top 100 significantly decreased. Throughout tofacitinib, many expanded lesional clones continued to persist in scalp and blood.

Isolated RNA was reverse transcribed into cDNA used as the sequencing template. Profiled with immunoSEQ multiplex PCR; TCRdb holds only in-frame clones, not every one. Of approximately 100,000 clones listed, over 75% are singletons. Worth noting for this clone: Its cognate antigen is unknown.

Trimming left V 3 bases short and J 4 bases short, with 12 bases between. CDR1 and CDR2 from the germline V gene are MNHEY and SMNVEV (reference sequence). CDR3 size: 14 residues. Treatment given: oral pan-JAK inhibitor, 5-10 mg twice daily. The gene calls are TRBV27 and TRBJ1-1; D possibly corresponds to TRBD1 (5 bases). The TCR sequence derives from a human donor with alopecia areata. Here the sequenced sample was CD8+ T cells sorted from blood, taken between weeks 30 and 35, from a patient treated with tofacitinib. The CDR3 DNA is TGTGCCAGCAGTTTCATCGGGGCGACCACTGAAGCTTTCTTT. Its translation: CASSFIGATTEAFF.